This T cell receptor beta chain was recovered during a study of shared clonotypes between healthy human individuals. This clone was recorded a few times. The assay was run at deep level. Generated by immunoSEQ multiplex PCR, the TCRdb table keeps only in-frame clones and is missing some. Found here are around 430,000 clones, roughly 77% of them singletons; the top ten hold about 13%. The sample comprised PBMCs. The receptor was isolated from a woman in her forties in good health. Some clones in this sample may be carry-over from other donors' samples.

The CDR3 sequence: CASSPGVRADTQYF. The CDR3 DNA is TGTGCCAGCAGCCCCGGGGTGAGGGCAGATACGCAGTATTTT. The chain has TRBV9 and TRBJ2-3; perhaps TRBD2 as D (5 bases). Per germline, CDR1 SGDLS and CDR2 YYNGEE. The length of the CDR3 is 14 residues. V shed 4 bases and J shed 4 bases, with 13 bases lying between them.